Following are 12 T cell receptor beta chains from one sample sequenced in a study of T cell changes during pregnancy in multiple sclerosis. Here immunoSEQ multiplex PCR was the method, and the copy in TCRdb shows in-frame clones only, minus some. Of fewer than 45,000 clones in the sample, 88% were seen once. The source was CD8+ T cells from peripheral blood mononuclear cells, collected after pregnancy. The receptors were gathered from a female donor in good health, enrolled as a control in a pregnancy study.

This chain connects TRBV11-2 to TRBJ2-7; 10 nucleotides line up with TRBD1. Germline V gene lookup returns CDR1 SGHAT and CDR2 FQNNGV. Losses at the gene ends were 3 bases for V and 4 bases for J; bases not matched to a gene: 3. The CDR3 length is 14 residues. The CDR3 region has the DNA TGTGCCAGCAGCTTTGGACAGGGGGGATACGAGCAGTACTTC. Protein sequence: CASSFGQGGYEQYF. Full variable domain (missing parts from reference TRBV11-2 and TRBJ2-7): EAGVAQSPRYKIIEKRQSVAFWCNPISGHATLYWYQQILGQGPKLLIQFQNNGVVDDSQLPKDRFSAERLKGVDSTLKIQPAKLEDSAVYLCASSFGQGGYEQYFGPGTRLTVT.

The rearrangement uses TRBV4-3 and TRBJ2-7; D might be TRBD1 (6 bases). CDR3 length: 20 amino acids. Germline V CDR1 and CDR2: LGHNA, YSLEER. With 0 bases removed from V and 0 bases from J, the gap between germline ends came to 24 bases. The CDR3 DNA sequence: TGCGCCAGCAGCCAAGATCTTATAGGGTCCGTTGGACAGAACTCCTACGAGCAGTACTTC. It codes for CASSQDLIGSVGQNSYEQYF.

The chain carries TRBV7-9 and TRBJ1-1; the match to TRBD1 covers 8 bases. The germline V gene has CDR1 SEHNR and CDR2 FQNEAQ (reference sequence). Trimming removed 5 bases from V and 5 bases from J; junction bases left unmatched: 10. CDR3 length: 15 residues. The CDR3 sequence: CASSKPDRAGTEAFF. The CDR3 bases are TGTGCCAGCAGCAAGCCGGACAGGGCCGGAACTGAAGCTTTCTTT.

The rearrangement uses TRBV5-6 and TRBJ2-7, with 8 bases lining up with TRBD1. The CDR3 spans 14 residues. Per germline, CDR1 SGHDT and CDR2 YYEEEE. Unmatched junction bases numbered 6, after V lost 3 bases and J lost 4 bases. The CDR3 loop is CASSSGTGLYEQYF. CDR3 DNA sequence: TGTGCCAGCAGCTCGGGGACAGGATTATACGAGCAGTACTTC.

The rearrangement uses TRBV7-3 and TRBJ1-1; TRBD1 matches 7 bases. This CDR3 is 14 amino acids long. From germline, CDR1 is SGHTA and CDR2 FQGTGA. J lost 5 bases, V lost 5 bases, and 8 bases had no gene match. Here the CDR3 DNA reads TGTGCCAGCAGCCCAAGACAGGGAGGAACTGAAGCTTTCTTT. Encoded protein: CASSPRQGGTEAFF. Full variable domain (remainder filled in from reference TRBV7-3 and TRBJ1-1): GAGVSQTPSNKVTEKGKYVELRCDPISGHTALYWYRQSLGQGPEFLIYFQGTGAADDSGLPNDRFFAVRPEGSVSTLKIQRTERGDSAVYLCASSPRQGGTEAFFGQGTRLTVV.

The chain recombines TRBV18 with TRBJ1-1, with D perhaps matching TRBD1 (5 bases). Germline CDR1 KGHSH, CDR2 LQKENI. This CDR3 comprises 16 residues. The V end lost 6 bases, the J end lost 1 base, and 18 bases lay between the germline ends. This CDR3 reads CASSRGRGGQNTEAFF. CDR3 DNA sequence: TGTGCCAGCTCTCGCGGGAGGGGCGGACAGAACACTGAAGCTTTCTTT.

The chain combines TRBV6-4 with TRBJ1-1, with D unresolved. The CDR3 length is 14 residues. Trimming removed 3 bases at V and 1 base at J, with 9 bases between. Germline V gene lookup returns CDR1 MRHNA and CDR2 SNTAGT. The CDR3 DNA reads as TGTGCCAGCAGTGAAGGAGGAGCGAACACTGAAGCTTTCTTT. Translation gives CASSEGGANTEAFF.

The genes are TRBV7-2 and TRBJ2-5; 8 bases agree with TRBD1. This CDR3 is 14 amino acids long. The germline V gene has CDR1 SGHTA and CDR2 FQGNSA. The J segment lost 3 bases and the V segment lost 0 bases, leaving 0 bases of the junction unmatched. CDR3 amino acids: CASSLATGEETQYF. CDR3 in DNA: TGTGCCAGCAGCTTAGCGACAGGGGAAGAGACCCAGTACTTC.

The V gene is TRBV4-3, the J gene TRBJ1-2, with D perhaps TRBD1 (5 bases). CDR1 and CDR2 (germline): LGHNA, YSLEER. CDR3 length: 17 amino acids. V was pared by 0 bases and J by 3 bases, with 17 bases between. CDR3 sequence (DNA): TGCGCCAGCAGCCAAGATACCAGCCCCCCAGGGCACTATGGCTACACCTTC. It codes for CASSQDTSPPGHYGYTF.

By frequency in the sample, this clone is medium-sized. The chain recombines TRBV13 with TRBJ2-1, with 15 bases aligning to TRBD2. Germline CDR1 and CDR2: PRHDT and FYEKMQ (reference sequence). CDR3 length: 17 residues. The V gene end was trimmed by 4 bases and the J gene end by 4 bases; junction bases not matched to a gene: 5. The CDR3 is CASSSGLAGGWYNEQFF. CDR3 DNA sequence: TGTGCCAGCAGCTCCGGACTAGCGGGGGGGTGGTACAATGAGCAGTTCTTC.

J is TRBJ1-2 and V is TRBV25-1; 7 nucleotides line up with TRBD1. The CDR3 contains 16 residues. The trim removed 2 bases at V and 4 bases at J, leaving 10 bases unmatched. Per the germline V gene, CDR1 is MGHDK and CDR2 is SYGVNS. The CDR3 coding sequence is TGTGCCAGCAGTGAAAATCTTGGGACAGCAACCTATGGCTACACCTTC. This gives the protein CASSENLGTATYGYTF.

The V gene is TRBV7-9, the J gene TRBJ1-5; TRBD1 might be the D (6 bases). The CDR3 totals 14 residues. V was cut by 5 bases and J by 3 bases, with 11 bases left in between. CDR1 is SEHNR, CDR2 FQNEAQ, per germline (reference sequence). The chain's CDR3 is CASSADSPNQPQHF. CDR3 coding DNA: TGTGCCAGCAGCGCGGACAGCCCCAATCAGCCCCAGCATTTT.